This TCR beta chain was sequenced in a study of a mutant IDH1 vaccine in newly diagnosed glioma. Study in general: With temozolomide cycles, or 4-6 weeks after radiotherapy alone, vaccination was started. Visit V12 was scheduled at week 35 and visit V13 at week 47.

Regarding this clone: Its antigen is not known.

The study's findings and limits: No link was apparently found between pseudoprogression and changes in top peripheral T cell clonotypes. Patients mounted vaccine-induced immune responses in approximately 93% of cases.

Profiled with immunoSEQ multiplex PCR; TCRdb holds only in-frame clones, not every one. Of about 56,000 clones listed, approximately 71% were seen once; the top ten hold 5.3%. Time point reported: week 47, end of study. Topical imiquimod accompanied each vaccine dose, which consisted of 300 ug of mutant IDH1 20-mer peptide. The germline V gene has CDR1 WNHNN and CDR2 SYGVQD (reference sequence). This CDR3 spans 18 amino acids. V lost 1 base and J 0 bases, leaving 18 bases between the germline ends. The sequence was obtained from a man aged 45-65 years with glioma. The chain is built from TRBV10-1 and TRBJ1-2, with D possibly matching TRBD1 (5 bases). The sample was PBMCs, taken from a glioma patient whose treatment included an IDH1 peptide vaccine. CDR3 protein: CASSECKGEPEPNYGYTF. DNA of the CDR3: TGCGCCAGCAGTGAGTGTAAAGGGGAGCCCGAACCTAACTATGGCTACACCTTC.